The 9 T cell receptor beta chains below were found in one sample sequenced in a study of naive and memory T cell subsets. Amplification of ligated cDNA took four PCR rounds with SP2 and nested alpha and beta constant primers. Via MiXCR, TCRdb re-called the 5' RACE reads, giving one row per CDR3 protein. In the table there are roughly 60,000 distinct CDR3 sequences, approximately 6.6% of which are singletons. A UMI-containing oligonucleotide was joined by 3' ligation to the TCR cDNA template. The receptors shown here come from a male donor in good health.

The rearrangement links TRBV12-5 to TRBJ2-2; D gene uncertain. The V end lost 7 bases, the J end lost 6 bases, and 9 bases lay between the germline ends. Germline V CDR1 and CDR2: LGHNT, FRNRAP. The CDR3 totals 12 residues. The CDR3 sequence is CASAEGAGELFF. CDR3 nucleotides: TGTGCTAGTGCCGAAGGTGCCGGGGAGCTGTTTTTT.

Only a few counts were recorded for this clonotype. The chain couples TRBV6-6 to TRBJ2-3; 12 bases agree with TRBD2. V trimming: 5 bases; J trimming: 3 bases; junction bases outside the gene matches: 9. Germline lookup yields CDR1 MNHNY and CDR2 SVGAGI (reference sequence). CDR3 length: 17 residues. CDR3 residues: CASSLSPTSGGTDTQYF. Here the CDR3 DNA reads TGTGCCAGCAGTCTCTCCCCTACTAGCGGGGGGACAGATACGCAGTATTTT.

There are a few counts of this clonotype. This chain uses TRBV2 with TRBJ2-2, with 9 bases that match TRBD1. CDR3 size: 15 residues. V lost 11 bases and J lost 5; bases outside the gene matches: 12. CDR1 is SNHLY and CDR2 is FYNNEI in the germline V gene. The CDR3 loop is CAGFAGTGRTGELFF. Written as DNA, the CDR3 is TGTGCCGGATTTGCCGGGACAGGGAGGACCGGGGAGCTGTTTTTT.

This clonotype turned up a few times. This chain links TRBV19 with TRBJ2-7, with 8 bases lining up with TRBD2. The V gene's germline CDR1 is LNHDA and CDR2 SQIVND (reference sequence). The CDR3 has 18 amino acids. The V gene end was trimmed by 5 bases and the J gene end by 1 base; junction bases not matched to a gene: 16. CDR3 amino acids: CASSSGGPLAGKSYEQYF. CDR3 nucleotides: TGTGCCAGTAGTTCAGGTGGTCCGCTAGCGGGCAAATCCTACGAGCAGTACTTC.

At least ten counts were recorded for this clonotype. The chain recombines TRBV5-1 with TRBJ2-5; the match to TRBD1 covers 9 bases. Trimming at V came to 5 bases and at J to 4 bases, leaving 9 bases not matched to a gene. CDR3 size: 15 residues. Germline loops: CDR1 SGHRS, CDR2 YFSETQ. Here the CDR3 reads CASRRTGGAGETQYF. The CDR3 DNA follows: TGCGCCAGCAGGAGAACAGGGGGCGCGGGAGAGACCCAGTACTTC.

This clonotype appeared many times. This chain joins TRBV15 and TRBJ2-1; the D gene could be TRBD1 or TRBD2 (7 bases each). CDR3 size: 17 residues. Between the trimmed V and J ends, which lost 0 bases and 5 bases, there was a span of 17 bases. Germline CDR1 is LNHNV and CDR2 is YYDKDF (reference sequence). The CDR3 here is CATSRDWEGAIDNEQFF. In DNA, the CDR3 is TGTGCCACCAGCAGAGATTGGGAGGGGGCGATCGACAATGAGCAGTTCTTC.

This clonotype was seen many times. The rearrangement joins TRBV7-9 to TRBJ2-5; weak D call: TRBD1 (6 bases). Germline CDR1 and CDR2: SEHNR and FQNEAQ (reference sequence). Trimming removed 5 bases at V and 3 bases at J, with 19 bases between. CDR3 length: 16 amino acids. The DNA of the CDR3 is TGTGCCAGCAGCACGGGCCAAGACAGGAGTAAAGAGACCCAGTACTTC. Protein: CASSTGQDRSKETQYF.

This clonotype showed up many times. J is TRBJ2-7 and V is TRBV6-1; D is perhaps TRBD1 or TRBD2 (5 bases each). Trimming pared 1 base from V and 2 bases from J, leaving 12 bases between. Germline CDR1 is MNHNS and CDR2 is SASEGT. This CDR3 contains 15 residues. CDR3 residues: CASSEVGARAYEQYF. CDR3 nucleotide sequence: TGTGCCAGCAGTGAAGTAGGGGCGAGGGCCTACGAGCAGTACTTC.

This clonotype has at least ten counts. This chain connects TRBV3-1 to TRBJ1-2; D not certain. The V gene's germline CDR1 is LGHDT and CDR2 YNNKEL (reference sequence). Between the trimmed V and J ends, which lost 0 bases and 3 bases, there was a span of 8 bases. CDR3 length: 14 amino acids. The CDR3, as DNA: TGTGCCAGCAGCCAAGAAGCCGGGGACTATGGCTACACCTTC. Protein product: CASSQEAGDYGYTF.